This T cell receptor (beta chain) was profiled in a study of PD-1 blockade in classical Hodgkin lymphoma. The study, taken as a whole, reports: Newly diagnosed patients and complete responders had comparable diversity at baseline.

The CDR3 spans 15 residues. The germline V and J ends were trimmed by 0 bases and 6 bases, with 13 bases remaining between them. CDR1 is SGHRS, CDR2 YFSETQ, per germline. As concerns this clone: Its antigen is not identified.

Time point meaning: cycle 4 day 1 (C4D1), after 6 weeks of nivolumab. There was relapse after autologous stem cell transplantation in every patient, and there was variation in brentuximab vedotin exposure. Sequencing used immunoSEQ multiplex PCR; TCRdb keeps in-frame clones, though not all of them. The data show around 20,000 clones, around 80% seen once. V and J are TRBV5-1 and TRBJ2-1; no clear D gene. The origin of this receptor is a human donor with classical Hodgkin lymphoma. Material: peripheral blood mononuclear cells (PBMCs), obtained before the fourth cycle of nivolumab. CDR3 loop: CASSLVDVRVNEQFF. Written as DNA, the CDR3 is TGCGCCAGCAGCTTGGTAGATGTTCGGGTCAATGAGCAGTTCTTC.